These 15 T cell receptor beta chains were all obtained from the same sample, sequenced in a study of cytomegalovirus exposure and HLA in healthy donors (TCRdb year 2017). Receptors were amplified or captured by the immunoSEQ multiplex PCR assay. For the multiplex PCR, a mixture combining 60 forward primers for TCR Vbeta segments and 13 reverse primers for TCR Jbeta segments was used. TCRdb took over this immuneACCESS table, retaining in-frame rearrangements with V and J assigned. Such tables are incomplete; in checked studies, under half of the missing clones stem from an unresolved V gene, and the remainder is unexplained. The sample table lists just under 45,000 clones, about half of them with a count of one. Approximately 5.5% of the sample is held by the ten biggest clonotypes. The sample consisted of PBMCs. The receptors here all came from a man in his 60s in good health and CMV-seronegative.

The chain employs TRBV6-1 and TRBJ1-1; D is possibly TRBD1 (6 bases). The V gene lost 10 bases and the J gene lost 3 bases, with 15 bases spanning the gap. The CDR3 is 13 residues long. CDR1 MNHNS and CDR2 SASEGT come from the germline V gene. The CDR3 bases are TGTGCCACCCGGTTGGACAGCGACACTGAAGCTTTCTTT. The encoded protein is CATRLDSDTEAFF.

The rearrangement joins TRBV5-4 to TRBJ1-5; D gene ambiguous. The germline gives CDR1 SGHNT, CDR2 YYREEE (reference sequence). The CDR3 has 15 residues. Trimming took 4 bases from V and 4 from J, leaving 15 bases between them. CDR3 sequence reads: CASSPGGGLNQPQHF. Written as DNA, the CDR3 is TGTGCCAGCAGCCCCGGTGGAGGGCTTAATCAGCCCCAGCATTTT. The full variable domain, completed using reference TRBV5-4 and TRBJ1-5, is ETGVTQSPTHLIKTRGQQVTLRCSSQSGHNTVSWYQQALGQGPQFIFQYYREEENGRGNFPPRFSGLQFPNYSSELNVNALELDDSALYLCASSPGGGLNQPQHFGDGTRLSIL.

The J gene is TRBJ2-7, the V gene TRBV6-5; a possible D gene is TRBD1 (6 bases). The CDR3 is 13 residues long. Per the germline V gene, CDR1 is MNHEY and CDR2 is SVGAGI. V was trimmed by 4 bases and J by 4 bases, leaving 11 bases between them. CDR3 DNA: TGTGCCAGCAGTTTTGACAGGATTTACGAGCAGTACTTC. Translated, it gives CASSFDRIYEQYF.

The rearrangement uses TRBV6-1 and TRBJ1-1; 8 positions agree with TRBD1. The CDR3 contains 13 residues. Looked up from germline, CDR1 is MNHNS and CDR2 is SASEGT. The V segment lost 6 bases and the J segment 4 bases; nucleotides outside the gene matches: 4. The CDR3 DNA is TGTGCCAGCAGGGACAGGGCCCCCACTGAAGCTTTCTTT. Translated, it gives CASRDRAPTEAFF.

The chain has TRBV6-1 and TRBJ1-2; D gene ambiguous. The CDR3 has 14 residues. V dropped 1 base and J dropped 3 bases, with 9 bases sitting between them. Germline loops: CDR1 MNHNS, CDR2 SASEGT. The CDR3 sequence is CASSEERNYYGYTF. The CDR3 bases are TGTGCCAGCAGTGAAGAGAGGAACTACTATGGCTACACCTTC.

The V and J genes are TRBV10-3 and TRBJ2-1; D uncertain. The CDR3 runs to 12 residues. In germline, CDR1 is ENHRY, CDR2 SYGVKD. Trimming cost V 7 bases and J 9 bases, with 13 bases left between them. CDR3 amino acids: CAITINGGEQFF. CDR3 bases: TGTGCCATCACAATTAACGGTGGTGAGCAGTTCTTC.

The chain is built from TRBV6-5 and TRBJ2-5; D possibly corresponds to TRBD1 (5 bases). The CDR3 totals 15 residues. CDR1 and CDR2 (germline): MNHEY, SVGAGI. Deletions cut 2 bases from V and 2 bases from J, with 12 bases between. This CDR3 reads CASSYVTAPQETQYF. The CDR3 region has the DNA TGTGCCAGCAGTTACGTGACAGCGCCTCAAGAGACCCAGTACTTC.

This clone was seen only once. V and J are TRBV2 and TRBJ1-1; no clear D gene. Trimming left V 4 bases short and J 2 bases short, with 11 bases between. This CDR3 is built from 14 residues. Germline lookup yields CDR1 SNHLY and CDR2 FYNNEI. CDR3 loop: CASSVRQENTEAFF. CDR3 DNA sequence: TGTGCCAGCAGTGTTCGGCAGGAAAACACTGAAGCTTTCTTT.

The chain has TRBV7-2 and TRBJ2-1; 10 nucleotides agree with TRBD2. CDR1 is SGHTA and CDR2 is FQGNSA in the germline V gene. V shed 5 bases and J 9 bases; nucleotides not matched to a gene: 7. The CDR3 runs to 14 residues. The CDR3 is CASSRLAGVTEQFF. CDR3 sequence (DNA): TGTGCCAGCAGCCGGCTAGCGGGAGTGACTGAGCAGTTCTTC.

The chain links TRBV7-2 to TRBJ2-3; no clear D. Trimming took 5 bases from V and 4 from J, leaving 13 bases between them. From germline, CDR1 is SGHTA and CDR2 FQGNSA. CDR3 size: 14 residues. The CDR3 DNA follows: TGTGCCAGCAGCCCGAGCGTGGGTTCAGATACGCAGTATTTT. It translates to CASSPSVGSDTQYF.

The CDR3 DNA sequence: TGTGCCAGCAGTCCCAGGGTCTCTGGAAACACCATATATTTT. As protein: CASSPRVSGNTIYF. The chain uses TRBV2 and TRBJ1-3; D may be TRBD1 (5 bases). The germline V and J ends were trimmed by 5 bases and 0 bases, with 8 bases remaining between them. Germline-derived CDR1 and CDR2 are SNHLY and FYNNEI. This CDR3 is 14 amino acids long.

The chain joins TRBV7-9 to TRBJ2-1; 13 bases map to TRBD2. This CDR3 is 17 amino acids long. V lost 4 bases and J lost 6; bases outside the gene matches: 9. Germline CDR1 reads SEHNR; CDR2 reads FQNEAQ (reference sequence). The CDR3 DNA reads as TGTGCCAGCAGCTCCGGCGGACTAGCGGGAGTTTCCAATGAGCAGTTCTTC. As protein: CASSSGGLAGVSNEQFF.

In its sample, this clone was seen once. The chain couples TRBV14 to TRBJ2-7, with D unresolved. Germline V gene lookup returns CDR1 SGHDN and CDR2 FVKESK. This CDR3 region has 16 residues. With 0 bases removed from V and 7 bases from J, the gap between germline ends came to 19 bases. The CDR3 spells CASSQEERSQQREQYF. The CDR3 nucleotides read TGTGCCAGCAGCCAAGAGGAGAGAAGCCAGCAAAGAGAGCAGTACTTC.

This chain connects TRBV18 to TRBJ2-7; 7 bases match TRBD1. CDR3 size: 15 residues. The V and J ends lost 3 bases and 4 bases, in that order; junction bases with no gene match: 9. Germline V lookup: CDR1 KGHSH, CDR2 LQKENI. In DNA form, the CDR3 reads TGTGCCAGCTCACCCCGGACAGGAGAAAAATACGAGCAGTACTTC. It codes for CASSPRTGEKYEQYF. The full variable domain, completed using reference TRBV18 and TRBJ2-7, is NAGVMQNPRHLVRRRGQEARLRCSPMKGHSHVYWYRQLPEEGLKFMVYLQKENIIDESGMPKERFSAEFPKEGPSILRIQQVVRGDSAAYFCASSPRTGEKYEQYFGPGTRLTVT.

The chain links TRBV5-4 to TRBJ1-2; the D is unclear. Germline V lookup: CDR1 SGHNT, CDR2 YYREEE (reference sequence). The CDR3 has 13 residues. V was clipped by 0 bases and J by 4 bases, with 7 bases between them. The CDR3 here is CASSLGASYGYTF. CDR3 DNA: TGTGCCAGCAGCTTGGGGGCGAGCTATGGCTACACCTTC. The whole variable domain, filled in from reference TRBV5-4 and TRBJ1-2, reads ETGVTQSPTHLIKTRGQQVTLRCSSQSGHNTVSWYQQALGQGPQFIFQYYREEENGRGNFPPRFSGLQFPNYSSELNVNALELDDSALYLCASSLGASYGYTFGSGTRLTVV.